The 12 T cell receptor beta chains presented below share a single source sample, sequenced in a study of Ad26.COV2.S vaccination and SARS-CoV-2 variants. Treatment of the sample: 15 to 20 received Ad26.COV2.S at low or high dose, single or two shots; 5 received placebo; per-sample allocation not given. The study sampled participants on day 63 after the first vaccine or placebo injection. Some clones are missing from TCRdb's copy, which holds only in-frame ones; the method was immunoSEQ multiplex PCR. The table has about 500,000 clones, about 88% seen once. Sequencing used peripheral blood, obtained in a trial of Ad26.COV2.S vaccine versus placebo. These receptors originate from a person between 18 and 60 years old who received the Ad26.COV2.S COVID-19 vaccine or a placebo.

V usage is TRBV5-5 and J usage is TRBJ2-4, with TRBD1 matching 7 bases. The ends lost 2 bases at V and 4 bases at J; junction bases unmatched: 9. The CDR3 runs to 16 residues. The V gene's germline CDR1 is SGHKS and CDR2 YYEKEE (reference sequence). The CDR3 bases are TGTGCCAGCAGCTTCCTAACCGGGACAGTTAAAAACATTCAGTACTTC. Protein: CASSFLTGTVKNIQYF. Full variable domain (outside the CDR3, taken from reference TRBV5-5 and TRBJ2-4): DAGVTQSPTHLIKTRGQQVTLRCSPISGHKSVSWYQQVLGQGPQFIFQYYEKEERGRGNFPDRFSARQFPNYSSELNVNALLLGDSALYLCASSFLTGTVKNIQYFGAGTRLSVL.

This sequence joins TRBV6-6 and TRBJ2-2; 9 nucleotides line up with TRBD1. V shed 4 bases and J 3 bases; nucleotides not matched to a gene: 3. This CDR3 has 15 residues. Germline V lookup: CDR1 MNHNY, CDR2 SVGAGI (reference sequence). CDR3 sequence: CASSSQGADTGELFF. The CDR3 DNA sequence: TGTGCCAGCAGTTCACAGGGGGCCGACACCGGGGAGCTGTTTTTT.

This clone was observed a handful of times. The chain uses TRBV30 and TRBJ1-6; 7 bases fit TRBD1. Germline CDR1 and CDR2: GTSNPN and SVGIG (reference sequence). The ends lost 7 bases at V and 9 bases at J; junction bases unmatched: 9. This CDR3 is 13 amino acids long. The DNA for the CDR3 is TGTGCCTCGAGACAGGGAGCGGGTTCACCCCTCCACTTT. Its protein product is CASRQGAGSPLHF.

This clone was found once. This chain joins TRBV5-1 and TRBJ2-5; perhaps TRBD2 as D (6 bases). In germline, CDR1 is SGHRS, CDR2 YFSETQ. Trimming removed 3 bases at V and 5 bases at J, with 11 bases between. The CDR3 has 13 residues. Here the CDR3 reads CASSSTGGETQYF. CDR3 bases: TGCGCCAGCAGCTCCACAGGAGGGGAGACCCAGTACTTC. Full variable domain (outside the CDR3, taken from reference TRBV5-1 and TRBJ2-5): KAGVTQTPRYLIKTRGQQVTLSCSPISGHRSVSWYQQTPGQGLQFLFEYFSETQRNKGNFPGRFSGRQFSNSRSEMNVSTLELGDSALYLCASSSTGGETQYFGPGTRLLVL.

The chain links TRBV4-3 to TRBJ1-4; tentative D call: TRBD1 (6 bases). The CDR3 sequence is 15 residues long. Germline V lookup: CDR1 LGHNA, CDR2 YSLEER. The germline V and J ends were trimmed by 1 base and 7 bases, with 13 bases remaining between them. The CDR3 loop reads CASSQAGGTGEKLFF. Here the CDR3 DNA reads TGCGCCAGCAGCCAAGCGGGGGGCACTGGTGAAAAACTGTTTTTT.

The chain uses TRBV10-3 and TRBJ2-3; 7 bases agree with TRBD1. Trimming at V came to 6 bases and at J to 2 bases, leaving 5 bases not matched to a gene. The CDR3 sequence is 14 residues long. CDR1 and CDR2 (germline): ENHRY, SYGVKD. CDR3 coding DNA: TGTGCCATCAGAGACAGGGCCAACACAGATACGCAGTATTTT. It translates to CAIRDRANTDTQYF.

The gene calls are TRBV15 and TRBJ1-2, with D possibly matching TRBD1 (6 bases). Germline CDR1 LNHNV, CDR2 YYDKDF (reference sequence). The CDR3 spans 15 residues. Between the trimmed V and J ends, which lost 4 bases and 1 base, there was a span of 13 bases. CDR3 nucleotide sequence: TGTGCCACCAGCATGCCGGGACACCTTAACTATGGCTACACCTTC. It yields the protein CATSMPGHLNYGYTF.

The chain combines TRBV27 with TRBJ1-4; no reliable D call. CDR3 length equals 13 residues. V lost 5 bases and J lost 8, with 12 bases in between. Per germline, CDR1 MNHEY and CDR2 SMNVEV (reference sequence). For the CDR3, the DNA is TGTGCCAGCAGTACAGCGAGAGGAGAAAAACTGTTTTTT. The encoded protein is CASSTARGEKLFF.

This sequence joins TRBV25-1 and TRBJ1-1; a weak D match, TRBD1 (5 bases). This CDR3 has 17 amino acids. Per germline, CDR1 MGHDK and CDR2 SYGVNS. The V gene lost 3 bases and the J gene lost 1 base, with 18 bases spanning the gap. The CDR3 sequence is CASSDLGLGLQNTEAFF. CDR3 bases: TGTGCCAGCAGTGATCTGGGGTTGGGACTCCAGAACACTGAAGCTTTCTTT.

The gene calls are TRBV3-1 (or the pseudogene TRBV3-2) and TRBJ1-5; D gene uncertain. Germline CDR1 LGHDT, CDR2 YNNKEL (reference sequence). The length of the CDR3 is 14 residues. Trimming left V 0 bases short and J 9 bases short, with 12 bases between. The CDR3 DNA reads TGTGCCAGCAGCCAAGATGTTAGGCGTGGGCCCCAGCATTTT. Amino acids: CASSQDVRRGPQHF.

This sequence joins TRBV30 and TRBJ1-5; D uncertain. CDR3 length equals 13 residues. Looked up from germline, CDR1 is GTSNPN and CDR2 is SVGIG (reference sequence). V was trimmed by 4 bases and J by 4 bases, leaving 11 bases between them. The CDR3 DNA sequence: TGTGCCTGGACTGACGGAATTAATCAGCCCCAGCATTTT. Its protein is CAWTDGINQPQHF.

The chain combines TRBV19 with TRBJ2-1, with D perhaps assigned TRBD1 or TRBD2 (5 bases each). The CDR3 is 16 residues long. Trimming stripped 6 bases from V and 11 bases from J, with 26 bases between. The V gene's germline CDR1 is LNHDA and CDR2 SQIVND (reference sequence). The CDR3, as DNA: TGTGCCAGTAGCGGCTTGTTTAGCGTTGAGGGGTACAAGCAGTTCTTC. Its protein product is CASSGLFSVEGYKQFF.